Given below is one TCR beta chain in context. This specimen belongs to a study of control samples from healthy donors and cancer patients. Data came from immunoSEQ multiplex PCR; TCRdb stores just in-frame clones and leaves some out. Counted here are around 76,000 clones, 75% to 90% occurring once; the ten biggest clones make up about 9.9%. The ends were cut back, 1 base at V and 6 bases at J, with 18 bases in the middle. The V gene's germline CDR1 is SEHNR and CDR2 FQNEAQ (reference sequence). CDR3 size: 16 residues. The chain recombines TRBV7-9 with TRBJ1-2, with D possibly being TRBD1 (5 bases). Sequences were obtained from PBMCs. The receptor's source is a woman aged 45-59 years with colorectal cancer. The CDR3 DNA follows: TGTGCCAGCAGCTTAGGTGGTGGCAGGGCTTATAATGGCTACACCTTC. As protein: CASSLGGGRAYNGYTF.